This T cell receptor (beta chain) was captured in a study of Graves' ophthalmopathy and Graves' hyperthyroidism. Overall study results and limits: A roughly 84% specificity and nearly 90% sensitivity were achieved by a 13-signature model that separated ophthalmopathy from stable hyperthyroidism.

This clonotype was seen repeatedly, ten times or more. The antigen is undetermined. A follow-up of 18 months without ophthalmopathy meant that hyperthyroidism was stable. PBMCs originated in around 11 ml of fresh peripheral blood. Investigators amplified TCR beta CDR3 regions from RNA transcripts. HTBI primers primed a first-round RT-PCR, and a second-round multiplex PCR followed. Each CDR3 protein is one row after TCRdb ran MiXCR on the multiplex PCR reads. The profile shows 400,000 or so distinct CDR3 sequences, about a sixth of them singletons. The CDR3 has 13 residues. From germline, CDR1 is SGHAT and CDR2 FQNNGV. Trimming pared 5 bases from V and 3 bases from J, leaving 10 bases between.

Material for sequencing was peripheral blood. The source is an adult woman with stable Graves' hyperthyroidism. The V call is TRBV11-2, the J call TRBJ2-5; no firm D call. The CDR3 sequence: CASSELREETQYF. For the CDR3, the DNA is TGTGCCAGCAGCGAGCTAAGGGAAGAGACCCAGTACTTC.